Listed below are T cell receptor beta chains from one sample, sequenced in a study of synovial regulatory T cells in juvenile arthritis. Here immunoSEQ multiplex PCR was the method, and the copy in TCRdb shows in-frame clones only, minus some. This table holds 9,000 to 10,000 clones. The sample comprised Treg cells from blood. Source of these receptors: a donor aged 2-35 years with juvenile idiopathic arthritis. Both conserved end residues are part of each CDR3. Clone size is not always given. Where it is, it says once, few, many or a class for expanded clones.

j_call: TRBJ1-1
v_call: TRBV2
clone_size: -
cdr3_length: 14
cdr3_aa: CASSELRRNTEAFF

j_call: TRBJ1-3
v_call: TRBV7-6
clone_size: -
cdr3_length: 14
cdr3_aa: CASSAGPGGNTIYF

j_call: TRBJ1-5
v_call: TRBV4-1
clone_size: medium-sized
cdr3_length: 15
cdr3_aa: CASSQGTGGNQPQHF

j_call: TRBJ1-2
v_call: TRBV19
clone_size: medium-sized
cdr3_length: 15
cdr3_aa: CASSIRDGANYGYTF

j_call: TRBJ2-2
v_call: TRBV5-1
clone_size: -
cdr3_length: 14
cdr3_aa: CASSLKTVTGELFF

j_call: TRBJ2-7
v_call: TRBV27
clone_size: -
cdr3_length: 14
cdr3_aa: CASSSPPLSGEQYF

j_call: TRBJ2-7
v_call: TRBV5-1
clone_size: -
cdr3_length: 16
cdr3_aa: CASSLGPRQTRYEQYF

j_call: TRBJ2-1
v_call: TRBV5-1
clone_size: -
cdr3_length: 16
cdr3_aa: CASSSNTYSSYNEQFF

j_call: TRBJ1-1
v_call: TRBV19
clone_size: -
cdr3_length: 14
cdr3_aa: CASSLGRQKSEAFF

j_call: TRBJ1-2
v_call: TRBV5-4
clone_size: -
cdr3_length: 14
cdr3_aa: CASSWGQGDNGYTF

j_call: TRBJ2-1
v_call: TRBV19
clone_size: -
cdr3_length: 19
cdr3_aa: CASRTPQREGLIAYNEQFF

j_call: TRBJ1-2
v_call: TRBV28
clone_size: -
cdr3_length: 12
cdr3_aa: CASSLLHYGYTF

j_call: TRBJ2-4
v_call: TRBV28
clone_size: -
cdr3_length: 14
cdr3_aa: CASRQGGAKNIQYF

j_call: TRBJ2-7
v_call: TRBV5-1
clone_size: -
cdr3_length: 11
cdr3_aa: CASSIQGEQYF

j_call: TRBJ2-7
v_call: TRBV28
clone_size: -
cdr3_length: 12
cdr3_aa: CASSAQGARQYF

j_call: TRBJ2-1
v_call: TRBV10-3
clone_size: -
cdr3_length: 19
cdr3_aa: CAISPDSGRGYSSYNEQFF

j_call: TRBJ1-3
v_call: TRBV19
clone_size: -
cdr3_length: 15
cdr3_aa: CASSIQGWYGNTIYF

j_call: TRBJ2-1
v_call: TRBV7-8
clone_size: -
cdr3_length: 12
cdr3_aa: CASSLRLNEQFF

j_call: TRBJ2-3
v_call: TRBV7-2
clone_size: -
cdr3_length: 15
cdr3_aa: CATLPRQGGTDTQYF

j_call: TRBJ2-2
v_call: TRBV2
clone_size: -
cdr3_length: 14
cdr3_aa: CASRGGRPTGELFF

j_call: TRBJ1-2
v_call: TRBV19
clone_size: -
cdr3_length: 12
cdr3_aa: CASSMRTGGYTF

j_call: TRBJ2-3
v_call: TRBV21-1
clone_size: -
cdr3_length: 15
cdr3_aa: CASSIYATVWGTQYF

j_call: TRBJ2-5
v_call: TRBV6-6
clone_size: -
cdr3_length: 14
cdr3_aa: CASSRTAYQETQYF

j_call: TRBJ2-3
v_call: TRBV4-2
clone_size: -
cdr3_length: 15
cdr3_aa: CASSHDRLLADTQYF

j_call: TRBJ2-7
v_call: TRBV7-2
clone_size: -
cdr3_length: 15
cdr3_aa: CASSLRRWSDYEQYF

j_call: TRBJ2-7
v_call: TRBV5-1
clone_size: -
cdr3_length: 14
cdr3_aa: CASSLAHGTYEQYF

j_call: TRBJ1-1
v_call: TRBV5-5
clone_size: -
cdr3_length: 11
cdr3_aa: CASSRYTEAFF

j_call: TRBJ2-7
v_call: TRBV5-4
clone_size: -
cdr3_length: 15
cdr3_aa: CASSGVGGAAYEQYF

j_call: TRBJ1-1
v_call: TRBV7-2
clone_size: -
cdr3_length: 11
cdr3_aa: CASSLVVGAFF

j_call: TRBJ1-1
v_call: TRBV6-6
clone_size: -
cdr3_length: 15
cdr3_aa: CASSYSGRTHTEAFF

j_call: TRBJ1-2
v_call: TRBV6-1
clone_size: -
cdr3_length: 16
cdr3_aa: CASSEGALGGLSGYTF

j_call: TRBJ1-2
v_call: TRBV28
clone_size: -
cdr3_length: 11
cdr3_aa: CASTRGEGYTF

j_call: TRBJ1-5
v_call: TRBV19
clone_size: -
cdr3_length: 16
cdr3_aa: CASSRTVSLSNQPQHF

j_call: TRBJ1-1
v_call: TRBV9
clone_size: -
cdr3_length: 15
cdr3_aa: CASSVVYGGNTEAFF

j_call: TRBJ1-3
v_call: TRBV28
clone_size: medium-sized
cdr3_length: 13
cdr3_aa: CASKGVGGNTIYF

j_call: TRBJ1-1
v_call: TRBV20-1
clone_size: medium-sized
cdr3_length: 10
cdr3_aa: CSARNTEAFF

j_call: TRBJ2-7
v_call: TRBV2
clone_size: -
cdr3_length: 14
cdr3_aa: CASSVGGVSYEQYF

j_call: TRBJ2-7
v_call: TRBV9
clone_size: -
cdr3_length: 14
cdr3_aa: CASSPGWGSYEQYF

j_call: TRBJ2-7
v_call: TRBV5-1
clone_size: -
cdr3_length: 15
cdr3_aa: CASSPSGDSHYEQYF

j_call: TRBJ2-3
v_call: TRBV18
clone_size: -
cdr3_length: 13
cdr3_aa: CASSPTTGVTQYF

j_call: TRBJ1-5
v_call: TRBV19
clone_size: -
cdr3_length: 18
cdr3_aa: CASSRQGPGALRNQPQHF

j_call: TRBJ2-7
v_call: TRBV11-1
clone_size: -
cdr3_length: 13
cdr3_aa: CASSLDPFYEQYF

j_call: TRBJ1-1
v_call: TRBV10-2
clone_size: -
cdr3_length: 14
cdr3_aa: CASTSRSLNTEAFF

j_call: TRBJ1-2
v_call: TRBV18
clone_size: -
cdr3_length: 13
cdr3_aa: CASSPPMGDGYTF

j_call: TRBJ1-2
v_call: TRBV5-1
clone_size: -
cdr3_length: 13
cdr3_aa: CASSADGGMGYTF

j_call: TRBJ2-7
v_call: TRBV6-1
clone_size: -
cdr3_length: 17
cdr3_aa: CASSEGPNRRLPYEQYF

j_call: TRBJ2-7
v_call: TRBV11-2
clone_size: -
cdr3_length: 14
cdr3_aa: CASRGDRVPYEQYF

j_call: TRBJ1-4
v_call: TRBV5-6
clone_size: -
cdr3_length: 14
cdr3_aa: CASSLQGAGEKLFF

j_call: TRBJ1-3
v_call: TRBV9
clone_size: -
cdr3_length: 11
cdr3_aa: CASGRGYTIYF

j_call: TRBJ2-4
v_call: TRBV14
clone_size: -
cdr3_length: 17
cdr3_aa: CASSSRRLGDGKNIQYF

j_call: TRBJ2-5
v_call: TRBV19
clone_size: -
cdr3_length: 15
cdr3_aa: CASSPSGRALETQYF

j_call: TRBJ1-2
v_call: TRBV9
clone_size: -
cdr3_length: 15
cdr3_aa: CASSPLAGQFTGYTF

j_call: TRBJ2-1
v_call: TRBV4-1
clone_size: -
cdr3_length: 16
cdr3_aa: CASSQAGTSGGNEQFF

j_call: TRBJ2-6
v_call: TRBV5-1
clone_size: -
cdr3_length: 15
cdr3_aa: CASSLAGDGANVLTF